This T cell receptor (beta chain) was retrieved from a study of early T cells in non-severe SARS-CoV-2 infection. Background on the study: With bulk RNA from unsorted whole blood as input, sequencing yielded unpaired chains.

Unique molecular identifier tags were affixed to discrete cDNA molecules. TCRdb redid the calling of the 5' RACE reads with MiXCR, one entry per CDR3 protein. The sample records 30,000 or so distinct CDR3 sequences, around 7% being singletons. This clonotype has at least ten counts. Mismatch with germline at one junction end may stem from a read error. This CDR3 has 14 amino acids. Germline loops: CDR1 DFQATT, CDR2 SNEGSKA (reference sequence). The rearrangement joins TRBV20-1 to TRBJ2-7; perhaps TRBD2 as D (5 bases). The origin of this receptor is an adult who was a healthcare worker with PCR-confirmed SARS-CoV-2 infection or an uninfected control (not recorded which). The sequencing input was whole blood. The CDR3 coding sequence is TGCAGTGCCAGAGAGATGGGGATCCGGGGCGAGCAGTACTTC. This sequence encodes CSAREMGIRGEQYF.